Described below is a single T cell receptor beta chain sequence and its context. Its antigen remains unknown. The PCR ran on 60 Vbeta and 13 Jbeta primers. The protocol was immunoSEQ multiplex PCR, while the TCRdb copy is restricted to in-frame clones and leaves out a portion. The table records more than 90,000 clones, 76% of them present only once. With 4 bases removed from V and 2 bases from J, the gap between germline ends came to 4 bases. Germline CDR1 is SEHNR and CDR2 is FQNEAQ (reference sequence). The CDR3 contains 12 residues. This entry is derived from a study of cytomegalovirus exposure and HLA in healthy donors. Study findings and constraints: Equally common other TCR beta chains were less clonally expanded than HLA-associated ones, a later analysis found.

This clonotype originated in a man aged 40-50 years in good health and CMV-seronegative. This sequence joins TRBV7-9 and TRBJ2-3; D gene ambiguous. Sequences were obtained from PBMCs. The CDR3 sequence: CASSSYTDTQYF. CDR3 in DNA: TGTGCCAGCAGCTCCTACACAGATACGCAGTATTTT.